Listed here are 11 T cell receptor beta chains from one sample, sequenced in a study of CD8 T cells in ankylosing spondylitis. TCRdb redid the calling of the 5' RACE reads with MiXCR, one entry per CDR3 protein. The sample holds around 340,000 distinct CDR3 sequences; about 14% are singletons and the top ten take less than 1.1%. Sequenced sample: blood, either unsorted or a sorted T cell fraction (not recorded which). These receptors all stem from a male donor with ankylosing spondylitis or in good health (not recorded which).

This clonotype was observed a few times. CDR3 in DNA: TGTGCCAGCAGCTCGGGACAGGGGCCTATCTACGAGCAGTACTTC. It encodes CASSSGQGPIYEQYF. The rearrangement links TRBV5-5 to TRBJ2-7, with 10 bases aligning to TRBD1. CDR1 and CDR2 from the germline V gene are SGHKS and YYEKEE (reference sequence). CDR3 length: 15 residues. V lost 3 bases, J lost 3 bases, and 6 bases stayed unmatched.

This sequence joins TRBV7-9 and TRBJ2-3; D not resolved. CDR3 length: 10 amino acids. The V end lost 6 bases, the J end lost 6 bases, and 4 bases lay between the germline ends. Germline V gene data show CDR1 as SEHNR and CDR2 as FQNEAQ (reference sequence). CDR3 DNA: TGTGCCAGCAGAGGGGATACGCAGTATTTT. Its translation: CASRGDTQYF.

This chain links TRBV12-3 or TRBV12-4 with TRBJ2-2, with D unclear. The V end lost 6 bases, the J end lost 6 bases, and 5 bases lay between the germline ends. CDR3 length: 11 amino acids. The CDR3 protein is CASSDSGELFF. CDR3 DNA: TGTGCCAGCAGCGATTCCGGGGAGCTGTTTTTT.

The chain employs TRBV7-9 and TRBJ1-2, with D uncertain. V lost 5 bases and J 8 bases, leaving 18 bases between the germline ends. Per germline, CDR1 SEHNR and CDR2 FQNEAQ (reference sequence). This CDR3 spans 14 amino acids. DNA for the CDR3: TGTGCCAGCAGCCCTAGCGGACCCTGGAGCGGCTACACCTTC. Protein: CASSPSGPWSGYTF.

In this sample, this clonotype turned up a few times. The rearrangement uses TRBV5-1 and TRBJ2-1; D remains unclear. With 0 bases removed from V and 7 bases from J, the gap between germline ends came to 11 bases. Per germline, CDR1 SGHRS and CDR2 YFSETQ. The CDR3 extends over 14 amino acids. CDR3 amino acids: CASSLELVVNEQFF. DNA for the CDR3: TGCGCCAGCAGCTTGGAGCTAGTCGTTAATGAGCAGTTCTTC.

This chain joins TRBV5-1 and TRBJ2-1; D is undetermined. Per germline, CDR1 SGHRS and CDR2 YFSETQ. V was cut by 0 bases and J by 3 bases, with 7 bases left in between. The CDR3 is 14 amino acids. The CDR3 nucleotides are TGCGCCAGCAGCTTGGTTGGGTTCTACAATGAGCAGTTCTTC. Translating it yields CASSLVGFYNEQFF.

The chain couples TRBV5-6 to TRBJ2-7; D is perhaps TRBD1 (5 bases). V lost 1 base to trimming and J lost 7 bases, with 15 bases between them. Per germline, CDR1 SGHDT and CDR2 YYEEEE. The CDR3 runs to 14 residues. CDR3 DNA sequence: TGTGCCAGCAGCTTGACGGACAAATCGCGGGAGCAGTACTTC. Protein product: CASSLTDKSREQYF.

The chain employs TRBV15 and TRBJ2-1; TRBD1 might be the D (5 bases). Trimming left V 6 bases short and J 6 bases short, with 12 bases between. The germline gives CDR1 LNHNV, CDR2 YYDKDF (reference sequence). The CDR3 runs 13 residues. CDR3 in amino acids: CATSVGAANEQFF. The CDR3 DNA follows: TGTGCCACCAGTGTAGGGGCAGCCAATGAGCAGTTCTTC. The variable domain in full, with the rest retrieved from reference TRBV15 and TRBJ2-1, is DAMVIQNPRYQVTQFGKPVTLSCSQTLNHNVMYWYQQKSSQAPKLLFHYYDKDFNNEADTPDNFQSRRPNTSFCFLDIRSPGLGDTAMYLCATSVGAANEQFFGPGTRLTVL.

The V and J genes are TRBV15 and TRBJ2-3; a possible D gene is TRBD2 (6 bases). The CDR3 extends over 15 amino acids. Per germline, CDR1 LNHNV and CDR2 YYDKDF (reference sequence). V was clipped by 0 bases and J by 0 bases, with 7 bases between them. The CDR3, as DNA: TGTGCCACCAGCAGAGAGCGGGGTAGCACAGATACGCAGTATTTT. Its protein product is CATSRERGSTDTQYF. The full variable domain, completed using reference TRBV15 and TRBJ2-3, is DAMVIQNPRYQVTQFGKPVTLSCSQTLNHNVMYWYQQKSSQAPKLLFHYYDKDFNNEADTPDNFQSRRPNTSFCFLDIRSPGLGDTAMYLCATSRERGSTDTQYFGPGTRLTVL.

This sequence joins TRBV7-8 and TRBJ2-1; 8 bases line up with TRBD2. Germline CDR1 and CDR2: SGHVS and FQNEAQ. V lost 1 base and J lost 5; bases outside the gene matches: 10. The CDR3 contains 17 residues. For the CDR3, the DNA is TGTGCCAGCAGCTTAGTGGCGGGGGGCGTGTCCCACAATGAGCAGTTCTTC. The encoded protein is CASSLVAGGVSHNEQFF.

The chain carries TRBV5-1 and TRBJ2-5; 13 bases fit TRBD2. Germline trimming cut 0 bases from V and 5 bases from J; bases unmatched to any gene: 4. The CDR3 extends over 16 amino acids. Germline CDR1 SGHRS, CDR2 YFSETQ. This chain's CDR3 is CASSLGLAGGLETQYF. CDR3 DNA sequence: TGCGCCAGCAGCTTGGGACTAGCGGGGGGCTTGGAGACCCAGTACTTC.